Presented here are 11 T cell receptor beta chains from one specimen sequenced in a study of a mutant IDH1 vaccine in newly diagnosed glioma (dated by TCRdb to the early 2020s). Antigens for these TCRs are unknown. The library was made by the immunoSEQ multiplex PCR assay. The table comes from immuneACCESS by way of TCRdb, which keeps in-frame sequences with V and J called. Part of the clones is missing from these tables; in studies checked, under half for an unresolved V gene and the rest for unknown reasons. Counted in this sample were about 72,000 clones; 80% to 85% of them appeared once. Approximately 12% of the sample lies in the top ten. Read against the paper, the sample's time point label means: week 35, safety follow-up. Each vaccine dose, consisting of 300 ug of a 20-mer mutant IDH1 peptide in Montanide, was administered subcutaneously with topical imiquimod. The sample consisted of PBMCs, taken from a glioma patient whose treatment included an IDH1 peptide vaccine. The receptors here all came from a man younger than 35 with glioma.

The chain joins TRBV19 to TRBJ2-7; TRBD2 matches at 7 bases. The ends lost 5 bases at V and 5 bases at J; junction bases unmatched: 12. The CDR3 runs 15 residues. Per germline, CDR1 LNHDA and CDR2 SQIVND (reference sequence). CDR3 protein: CASSLRNHGGNEQYF. CDR3 nucleotides: TGTGCCAGTAGTTTGCGGAATCACGGGGGGAACGAGCAGTACTTC.

The gene calls are TRBV15 and TRBJ1-3, with no clear D. This CDR3 is built from 14 residues. V dropped 3 bases and J dropped 0 bases, with 6 bases sitting between them. Germline CDR1 and CDR2: LNHNV and YYDKDF (reference sequence). The CDR3 reads CATSSMDSGNTIYF. The CDR3 DNA sequence: TGTGCCACCAGCAGCATGGACTCTGGAAACACCATATATTTT. Using reference TRBV15 and TRBJ1-3 for the parts outside the CDR3, the full variable domain is DAMVIQNPRYQVTQFGKPVTLSCSQTLNHNVMYWYQQKSSQAPKLLFHYYDKDFNNEADTPDNFQSRRPNTSFCFLDIRSPGLGDTAMYLCATSSMDSGNTIYFGEGSWLTVV.

This chain links TRBV28 with TRBJ1-3; D not resolved. The CDR3 length is 15 residues. Trimming shortened V by 4 bases and J by 0 bases, and 10 bases separated the two germline ends. Germline V lookup: CDR1 MDHEN, CDR2 SYDVKM. CDR3 region: CASSYGRSSGNTIYF. CDR3 DNA: TGTGCCAGCAGTTACGGACGGAGCTCTGGAAACACCATATATTTT.

The rearrangement links TRBV9 to TRBJ2-5; TRBD1 might be the D (6 bases). This CDR3 has 14 residues. V was clipped by 4 bases and J by 3 bases, with 13 bases between them. Germline CDR1 and CDR2: SGDLS and YYNGEE. The CDR3 DNA reads as TGTGCCAGCAGCCTAGGACAGAGGGAAGAGACCCAGTACTTC. Amino acids: CASSLGQREETQYF. Filled out from reference TRBV9 and TRBJ2-5, the complete variable domain reads DSGVTQTPKHLITATGQRVTLRCSPRSGDLSVYWYQQSLDQGLQFLIQYYNGEERAKGNILERFSAQQFPDLHSELNLSSLELGDSALYFCASSLGQREETQYFGPGTRLLVL.

V is TRBV6-6 and J is TRBJ1-2; the D gene is possibly TRBD1 (5 bases). V lost 6 bases to trimming and J lost 7 bases, with 21 bases between them. CDR3 length: 15 amino acids. Germline CDR1 and CDR2: MNHNY and SVGAGI (reference sequence). The DNA of the CDR3 is TGTGCCAGCAGCTCCCCGTCAGGGAGGAGAGGTGGCTACACCTTC. Amino acids: CASSSPSGRRGGYTF.

The chain couples TRBV30 to TRBJ2-7; 7 nucleotides line up with TRBD1. The ends lost 7 bases at V and 7 bases at J; junction bases unmatched: 7. Per germline, CDR1 GTSNPN and CDR2 SVGIG (reference sequence). The CDR3 length is 11 residues. In DNA form, the CDR3 reads TGTGCCTCCGACAGGGCTCGGGAGCAGTACTTC. It is translated as CASDRAREQYF.

The V call is TRBV19, the J call TRBJ1-5; unclear D gene. The CDR3 totals 13 residues. The germline gives CDR1 LNHDA, CDR2 SQIVND (reference sequence). V was pared by 1 base and J by 6 bases, with 7 bases between. CDR3 residues: CASSIAPFQPQHF. The CDR3, as DNA: TGTGCCAGTAGTATAGCCCCGTTTCAGCCCCAGCATTTT.

The rearrangement joins TRBV11-3 to TRBJ2-1; 10 bases match TRBD1. The germline gives CDR1 SGHNT, CDR2 YENEEA. This CDR3 is built from 15 residues. V shed 3 bases and J 7 bases; nucleotides not matched to a gene: 6. CDR3 loop: CASSFRQGAQNEQFF. The CDR3 coding sequence is TGTGCCAGCAGCTTTAGACAGGGGGCACAAAATGAGCAGTTCTTC.

The CDR3 coding sequence is TGTGCCAGCAGCGTAGGGTGGGGACTAGCGGGATTGAGCTCCTACAATGAGCAGTTCTTC. This encodes CASSVGWGLAGLSSYNEQFF. This chain joins TRBV9 and TRBJ2-1; 13 bases agree with TRBD2. The CDR3 length is 20 residues. Unmatched junction bases numbered 9, after V lost 0 bases and J lost 0 bases. Germline V lookup: CDR1 SGDLS, CDR2 YYNGEE.

The rearrangement links TRBV7-6 to TRBJ2-2; 11 nucleotides line up with TRBD2. V was clipped by 5 bases and J by 1 base; unmatched bases: 3. Germline lookup yields CDR1 SGHVS and CDR2 FNYEAQ. The CDR3 loop spans 16 amino acids. The CDR3 region is CASSLGLAGNTGELFF. The CDR3 DNA reads TGTGCCAGCAGCCTTGGACTAGCGGGGAACACCGGGGAGCTGTTTTTT.

The chain employs TRBV7-2 and TRBJ2-1, with D uncertain. Germline-derived CDR1 and CDR2 are SGHTA and FQGNSA. The CDR3 spans 15 residues. V lost 5 bases and J lost 2, with 13 bases in between. The CDR3 bases are TGTGCCAGCAGCCCATGGGTGGGAACCTACAATGAGCAGTTCTTC. It codes for CASSPWVGTYNEQFF. Complete variable domain (other parts from reference TRBV7-2 and TRBJ2-1): GAGVSQSPSNKVTEKGKDVELRCDPISGHTALYWYRQSLGQGLEFLIYFQGNSAPDKSGLPSDRFSAERTGGSVSTLTIQRTQQEDSAVYLCASSPWVGTYNEQFFGPGTRLTVL.